This T cell receptor beta chain was profiled in a study of technical replicates of blood from several donors. The protocol was immunoSEQ multiplex PCR, while the TCRdb copy is restricted to in-frame clones and leaves out a portion. The sample records just over 80,000 clones, around 94% being singletons. Germline V lookup: CDR1 SGHKS, CDR2 YYEKEE (reference sequence). The CDR3 runs 16 residues. J gave up 0 bases and V 1 base, and 4 bases lay outside the gene matches. The chain recombines TRBV5-5 with TRBJ2-7; 10 nucleotides agree with TRBD2. Sequences were obtained from T cells isolated from PBMCs. This TCR came from a human donor in good health. CDR3 DNA sequence: TGTGCCAGCAGCTTGTCAGCTAGCGGGAGCTCCTACGAGCAGTACTTC. Its protein is CASSLSASGSSYEQYF.